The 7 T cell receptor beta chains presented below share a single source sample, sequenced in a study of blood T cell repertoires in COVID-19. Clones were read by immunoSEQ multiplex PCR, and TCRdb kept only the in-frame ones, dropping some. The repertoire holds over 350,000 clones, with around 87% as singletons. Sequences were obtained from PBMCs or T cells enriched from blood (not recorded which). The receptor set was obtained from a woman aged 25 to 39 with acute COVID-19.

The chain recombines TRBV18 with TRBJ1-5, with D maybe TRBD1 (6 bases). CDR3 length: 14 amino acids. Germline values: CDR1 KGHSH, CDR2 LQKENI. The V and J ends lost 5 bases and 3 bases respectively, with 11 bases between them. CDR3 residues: CASSKDRTNQPQHF. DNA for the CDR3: TGTGCCAGCTCAAAAGACAGGACCAATCAGCCCCAGCATTTT.

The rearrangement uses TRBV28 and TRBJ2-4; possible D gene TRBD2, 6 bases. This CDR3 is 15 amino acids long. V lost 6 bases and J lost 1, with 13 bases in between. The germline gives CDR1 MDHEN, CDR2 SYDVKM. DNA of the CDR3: TGTGCCAGCAGACCTACGGGGAGGGCCAAAAACATTCAGTACTTC. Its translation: CASRPTGRAKNIQYF. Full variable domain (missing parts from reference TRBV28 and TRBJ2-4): DVKVTQSSRYLVKRTGEKVFLECVQDMDHENMFWYRQDPGLGLRLIYFSYDVKMKEKGDIPEGYSVSREKKERFSLILESASTNQTSMYLCASRPTGRAKNIQYFGAGTRLSVL.

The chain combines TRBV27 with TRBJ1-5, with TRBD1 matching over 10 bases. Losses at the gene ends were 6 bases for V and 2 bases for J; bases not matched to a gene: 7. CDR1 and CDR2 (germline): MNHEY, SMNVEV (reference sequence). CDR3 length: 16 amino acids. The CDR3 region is CASSRRTGGGNQPQHF. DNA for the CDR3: TGTGCCAGCAGCCGACGGACAGGGGGAGGCAATCAGCCCCAGCATTTT.

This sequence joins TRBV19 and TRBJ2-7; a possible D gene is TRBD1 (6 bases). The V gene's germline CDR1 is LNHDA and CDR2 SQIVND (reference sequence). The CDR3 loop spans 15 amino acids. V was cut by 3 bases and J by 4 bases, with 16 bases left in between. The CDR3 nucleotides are TGTGCCAGTAGTATGGGCAGGGGAGCTAGTTACGAGCAGTACTTC. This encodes CASSMGRGASYEQYF.

This CDR3 is CASSFRDRDTYEQYF. Here the CDR3 DNA reads TGTGCCAGCAGCTTCCGGGACAGGGATACCTACGAGCAGTACTTC. The chain joins TRBV5-5 to TRBJ2-7, with TRBD1 matching over 9 bases. The CDR3 covers 15 residues. V gave up 2 bases and J gave up 2 bases; unmatched junction bases: 5. CDR1 and CDR2 (germline): SGHKS, YYEKEE (reference sequence).

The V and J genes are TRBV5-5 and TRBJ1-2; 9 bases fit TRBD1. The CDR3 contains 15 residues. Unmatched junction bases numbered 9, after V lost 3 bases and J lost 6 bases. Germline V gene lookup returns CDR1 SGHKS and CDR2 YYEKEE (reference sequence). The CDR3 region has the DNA TGTGCCAGCAGCTGGGACAGGGCTGGTTACGATGGCTACACCTTC. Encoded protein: CASSWDRAGYDGYTF.

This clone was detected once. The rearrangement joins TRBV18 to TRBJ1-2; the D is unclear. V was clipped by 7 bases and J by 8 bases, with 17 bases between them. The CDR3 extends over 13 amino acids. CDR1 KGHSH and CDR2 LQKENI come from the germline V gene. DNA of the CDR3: TGTGCCAGCTACCCGGGTAGCCCGACGGGCTACACCTTC. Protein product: CASYPGSPTGYTF.